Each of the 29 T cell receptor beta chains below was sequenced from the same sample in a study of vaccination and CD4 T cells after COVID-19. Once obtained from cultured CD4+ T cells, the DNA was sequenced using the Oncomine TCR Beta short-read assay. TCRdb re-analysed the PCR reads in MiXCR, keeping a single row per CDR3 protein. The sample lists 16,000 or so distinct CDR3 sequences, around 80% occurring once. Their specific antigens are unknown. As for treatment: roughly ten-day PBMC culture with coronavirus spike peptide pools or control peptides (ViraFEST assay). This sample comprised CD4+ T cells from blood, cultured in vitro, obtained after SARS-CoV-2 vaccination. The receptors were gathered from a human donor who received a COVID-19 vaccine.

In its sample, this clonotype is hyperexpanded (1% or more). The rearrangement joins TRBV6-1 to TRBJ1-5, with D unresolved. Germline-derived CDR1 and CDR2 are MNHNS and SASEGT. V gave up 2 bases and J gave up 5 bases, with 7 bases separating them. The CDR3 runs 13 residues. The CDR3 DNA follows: TGTGCCAGCAGTGAACATAAAGATCAGCCCCAGCATTTT. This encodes CASSEHKDQPQHF.

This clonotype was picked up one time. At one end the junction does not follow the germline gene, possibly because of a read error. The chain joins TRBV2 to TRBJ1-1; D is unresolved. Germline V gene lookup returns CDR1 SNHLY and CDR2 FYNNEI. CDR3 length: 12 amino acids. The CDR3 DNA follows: TGCGCTTTTCGGGGTTCGGGGACTGAAGCTTTCTTT. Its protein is CAFRGSGTEAFF.

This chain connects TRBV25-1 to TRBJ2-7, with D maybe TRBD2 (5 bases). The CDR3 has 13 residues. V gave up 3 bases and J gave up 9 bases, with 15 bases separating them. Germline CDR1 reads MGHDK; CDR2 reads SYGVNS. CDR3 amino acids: CASSDGGSSVQYF. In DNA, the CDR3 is TGTGCCAGCAGTGATGGAGGCTCTTCCGTGCAGTACTTC.

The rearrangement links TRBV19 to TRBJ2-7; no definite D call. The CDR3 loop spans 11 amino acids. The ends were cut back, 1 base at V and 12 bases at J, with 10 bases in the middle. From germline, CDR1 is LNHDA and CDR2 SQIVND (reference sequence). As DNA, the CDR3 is TGTGCCAGTAGTATAGGCAGCAAAATGTACTTC. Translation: CASSIGSKMYF.

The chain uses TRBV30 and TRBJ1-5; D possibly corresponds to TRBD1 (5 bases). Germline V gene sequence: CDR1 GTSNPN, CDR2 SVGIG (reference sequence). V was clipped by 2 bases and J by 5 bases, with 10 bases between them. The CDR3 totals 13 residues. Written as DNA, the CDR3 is TGTGCCTGGAGTCCCTCGACAGATCAGCCCCAGCATTTT. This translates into CAWSPSTDQPQHF. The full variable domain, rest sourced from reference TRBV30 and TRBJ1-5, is SQTIHQWPATLVQPVGSPLSLECTVEGTSNPNLYWYRQAAGRGLQLLFYSVGIGQISSEVPQNLSASRPQDRQFILSSKKLLLSDSGFYLCAWSPSTDQPQHFGDGTRLSIL.

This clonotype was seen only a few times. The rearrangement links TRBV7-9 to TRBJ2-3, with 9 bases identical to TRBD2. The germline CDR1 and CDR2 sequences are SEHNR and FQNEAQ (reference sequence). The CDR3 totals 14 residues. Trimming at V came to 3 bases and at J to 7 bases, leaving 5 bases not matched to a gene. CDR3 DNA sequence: TGTGCCAGCAGCTTTAGCGGGGGTAGTAATACGCAGTATTTT. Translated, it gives CASSFSGGSNTQYF.

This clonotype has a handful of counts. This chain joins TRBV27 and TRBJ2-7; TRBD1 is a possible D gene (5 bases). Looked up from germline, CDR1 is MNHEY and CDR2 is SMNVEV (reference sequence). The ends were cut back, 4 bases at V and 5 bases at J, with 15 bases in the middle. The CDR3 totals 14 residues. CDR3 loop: CASSSSRDSNEQYF. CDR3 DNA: TGTGCCAGCAGTTCCAGCAGGGATTCAAACGAGCAGTACTTC.

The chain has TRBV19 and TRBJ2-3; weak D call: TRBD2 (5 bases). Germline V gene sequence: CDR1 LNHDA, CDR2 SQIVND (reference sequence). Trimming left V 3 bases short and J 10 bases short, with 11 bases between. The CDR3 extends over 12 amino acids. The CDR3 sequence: CASSMAEGPQYF. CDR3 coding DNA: TGTGCCAGTAGTATGGCAGAGGGCCCGCAGTATTTT.

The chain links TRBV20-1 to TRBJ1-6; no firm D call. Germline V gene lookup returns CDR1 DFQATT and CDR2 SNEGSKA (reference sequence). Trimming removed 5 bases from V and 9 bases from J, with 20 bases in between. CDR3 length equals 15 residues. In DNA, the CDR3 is TGCAGTGCTCCCGACGGGCCAGGAATGAGTTCACCCCTCCACTTT. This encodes CSAPDGPGMSSPLHF.

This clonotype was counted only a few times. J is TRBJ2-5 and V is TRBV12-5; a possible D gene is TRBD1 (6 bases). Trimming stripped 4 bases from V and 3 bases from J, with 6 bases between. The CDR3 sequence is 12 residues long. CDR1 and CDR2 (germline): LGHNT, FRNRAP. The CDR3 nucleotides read TGTGCTAGTGGTTGGACAGAAGAGACCCAGTACTTC. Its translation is CASGWTEETQYF. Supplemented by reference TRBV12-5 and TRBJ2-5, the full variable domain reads DARVTQTPRHKVTEMGQEVTMRCQPILGHNTVFWYRQTMMQGLELLAYFRNRAPLDDSGMPKDRFSAEMPDATLATLKIQPSEPRDSAVYFCASGWTEETQYFGPGTRLLVL.

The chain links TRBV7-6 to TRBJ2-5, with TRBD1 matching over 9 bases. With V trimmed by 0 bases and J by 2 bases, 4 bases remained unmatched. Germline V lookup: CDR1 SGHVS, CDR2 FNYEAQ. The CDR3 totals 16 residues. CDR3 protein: CASSLASGTGQETQYF. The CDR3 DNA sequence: TGTGCCAGCAGCTTAGCCTCCGGGACAGGGCAAGAGACCCAGTACTTC.

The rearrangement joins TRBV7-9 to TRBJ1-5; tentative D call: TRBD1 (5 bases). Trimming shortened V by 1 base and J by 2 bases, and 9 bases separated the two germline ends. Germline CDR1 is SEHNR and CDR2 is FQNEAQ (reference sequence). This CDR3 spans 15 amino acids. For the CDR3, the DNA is TGTGCCAGCAGCTTAGGGGGCCAGGGCAATCAGCCCCAGCATTTT. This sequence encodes CASSLGGQGNQPQHF.

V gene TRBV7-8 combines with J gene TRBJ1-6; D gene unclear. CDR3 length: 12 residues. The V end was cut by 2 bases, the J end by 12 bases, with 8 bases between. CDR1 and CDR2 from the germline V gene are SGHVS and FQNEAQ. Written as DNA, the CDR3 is TGTGCCAGCAGCTTAAAGCCGGGACCCCTCCACTTT. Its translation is CASSLKPGPLHF.

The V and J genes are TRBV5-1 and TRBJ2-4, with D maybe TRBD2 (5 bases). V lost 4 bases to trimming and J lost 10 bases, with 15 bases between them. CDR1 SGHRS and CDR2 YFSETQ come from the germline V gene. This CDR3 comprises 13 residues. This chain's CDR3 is CASSDYRALIQYF. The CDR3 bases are TGCGCCAGCAGCGACTACCGGGCCTTAATTCAGTACTTC.

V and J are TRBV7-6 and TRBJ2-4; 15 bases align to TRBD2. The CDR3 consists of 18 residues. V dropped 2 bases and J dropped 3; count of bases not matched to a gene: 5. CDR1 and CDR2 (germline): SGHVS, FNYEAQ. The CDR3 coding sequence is TGTGCCAGCAGCTTACCGGGACTAGCGGGGGGTCTCAAAAACATTCAGTACTTC. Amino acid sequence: CASSLPGLAGGLKNIQYF.

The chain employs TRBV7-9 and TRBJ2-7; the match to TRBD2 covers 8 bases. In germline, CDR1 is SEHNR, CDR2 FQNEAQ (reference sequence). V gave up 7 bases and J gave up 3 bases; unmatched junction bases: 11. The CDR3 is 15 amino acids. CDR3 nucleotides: TGTGCCAGCACCCAATCGGGGGGGGGGCTCTACGAGCAGTACTTC. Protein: CASTQSGGGLYEQYF.

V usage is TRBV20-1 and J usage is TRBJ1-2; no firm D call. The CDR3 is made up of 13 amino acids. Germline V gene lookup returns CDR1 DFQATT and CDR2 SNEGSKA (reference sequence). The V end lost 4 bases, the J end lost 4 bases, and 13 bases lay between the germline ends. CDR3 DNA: TGCAGTGCTAAGGGAGAAGGGCTCTATGGCTACACCTTC. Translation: CSAKGEGLYGYTF.

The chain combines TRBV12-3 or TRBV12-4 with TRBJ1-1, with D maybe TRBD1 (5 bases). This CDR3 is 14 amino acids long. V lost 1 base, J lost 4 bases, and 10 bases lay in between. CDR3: CASSLGARGTEAFF. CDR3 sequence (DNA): TGTGCCAGCAGTTTAGGCGCAAGGGGCACTGAAGCTTTCTTT.

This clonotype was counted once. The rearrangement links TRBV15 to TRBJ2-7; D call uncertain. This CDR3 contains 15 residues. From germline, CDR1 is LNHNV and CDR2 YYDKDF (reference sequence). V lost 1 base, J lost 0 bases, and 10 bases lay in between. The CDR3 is CATSRGGTHSYEQYF. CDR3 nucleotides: TGTGCCACCAGCAGAGGAGGCACCCACTCCTACGAGCAGTACTTC.

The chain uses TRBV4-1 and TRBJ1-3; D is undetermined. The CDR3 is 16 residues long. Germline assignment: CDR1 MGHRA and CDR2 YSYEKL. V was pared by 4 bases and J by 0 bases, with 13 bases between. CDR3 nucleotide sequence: TGCGCCAGCAGCCCAAGACGTGACATCTCTGGAAACACCATATATTTT. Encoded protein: CASSPRRDISGNTIYF.

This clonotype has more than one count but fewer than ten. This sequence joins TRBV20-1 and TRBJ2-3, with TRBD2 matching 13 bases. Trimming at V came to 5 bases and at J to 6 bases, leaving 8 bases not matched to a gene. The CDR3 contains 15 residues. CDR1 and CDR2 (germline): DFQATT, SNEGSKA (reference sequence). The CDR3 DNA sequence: TGCAGTGCTGCCAGACTAGCGGGGGGTCCGGATACGCAGTATTTT. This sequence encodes CSAARLAGGPDTQYF.

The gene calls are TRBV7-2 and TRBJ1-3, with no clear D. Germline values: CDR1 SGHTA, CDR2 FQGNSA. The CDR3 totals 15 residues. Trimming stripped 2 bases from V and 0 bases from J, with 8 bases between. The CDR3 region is CASSLLLSSGNTIYF. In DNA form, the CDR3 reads TGTGCCAGCAGCTTACTACTAAGCTCTGGAAACACCATATATTTT.

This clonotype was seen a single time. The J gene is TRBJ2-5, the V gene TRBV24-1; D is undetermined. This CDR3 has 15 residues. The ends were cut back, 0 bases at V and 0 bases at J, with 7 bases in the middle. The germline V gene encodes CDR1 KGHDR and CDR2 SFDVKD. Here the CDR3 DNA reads TGTGCCACCAGTGATTTGTCGGCAGACCAAGAGACCCAGTACTTC. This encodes CATSDLSADQETQYF.

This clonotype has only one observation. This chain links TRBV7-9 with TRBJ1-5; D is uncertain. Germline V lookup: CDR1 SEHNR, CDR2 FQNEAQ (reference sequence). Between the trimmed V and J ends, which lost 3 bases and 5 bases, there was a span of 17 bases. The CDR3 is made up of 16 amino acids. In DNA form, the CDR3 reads TGTGCCAGCAGCTTCCAGGCGGGCCGGGTGCATCAGCCCCAGCATTTT. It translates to CASSFQAGRVHQPQHF.

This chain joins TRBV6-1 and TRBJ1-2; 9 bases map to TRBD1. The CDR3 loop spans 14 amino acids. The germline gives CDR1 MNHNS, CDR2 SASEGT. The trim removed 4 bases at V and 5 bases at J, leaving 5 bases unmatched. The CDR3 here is CASSVMGQGYGYTF. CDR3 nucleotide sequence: TGTGCCAGCAGTGTTATGGGACAGGGATATGGCTACACCTTC.

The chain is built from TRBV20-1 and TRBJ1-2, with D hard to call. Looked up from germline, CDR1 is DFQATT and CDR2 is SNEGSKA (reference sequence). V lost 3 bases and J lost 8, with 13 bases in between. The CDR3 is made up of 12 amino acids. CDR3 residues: CSASGDFSGYTF. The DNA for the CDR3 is TGCAGTGCTAGTGGAGATTTCAGCGGCTACACCTTC.

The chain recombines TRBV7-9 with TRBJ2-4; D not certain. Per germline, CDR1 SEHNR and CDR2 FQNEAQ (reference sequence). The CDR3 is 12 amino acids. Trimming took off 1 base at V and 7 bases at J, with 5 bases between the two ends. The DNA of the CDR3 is TGTGCCAGCAGCTTAGACTGGAACATTCAGTACTTC. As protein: CASSLDWNIQYF.

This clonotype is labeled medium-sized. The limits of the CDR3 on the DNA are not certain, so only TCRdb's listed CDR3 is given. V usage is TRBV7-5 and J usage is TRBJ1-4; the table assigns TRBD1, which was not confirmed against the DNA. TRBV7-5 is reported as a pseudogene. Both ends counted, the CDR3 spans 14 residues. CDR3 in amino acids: CISVSEAPTGGLFF.

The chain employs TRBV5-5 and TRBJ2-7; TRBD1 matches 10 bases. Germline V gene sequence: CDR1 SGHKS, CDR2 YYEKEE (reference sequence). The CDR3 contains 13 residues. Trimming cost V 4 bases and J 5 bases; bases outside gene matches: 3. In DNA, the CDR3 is TGTGCCAGCAGCCCGACAGGGGGCCACGAGCAGTACTTC. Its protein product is CASSPTGGHEQYF.